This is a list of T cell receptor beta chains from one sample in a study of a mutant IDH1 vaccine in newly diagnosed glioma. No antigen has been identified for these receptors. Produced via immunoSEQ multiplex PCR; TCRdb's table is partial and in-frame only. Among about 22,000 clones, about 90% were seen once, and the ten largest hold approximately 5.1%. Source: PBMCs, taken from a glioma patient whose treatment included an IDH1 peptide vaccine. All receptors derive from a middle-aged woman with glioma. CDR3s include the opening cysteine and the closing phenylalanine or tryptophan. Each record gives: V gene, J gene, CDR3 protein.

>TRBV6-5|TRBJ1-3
CASWTGAGNTIYF
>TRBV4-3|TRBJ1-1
CASSQDGGGGEAFF
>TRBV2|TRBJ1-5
CASSGGTQGVGQPQHF
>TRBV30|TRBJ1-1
CAWSVGTRTEAFF
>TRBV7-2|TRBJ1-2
CASSLATGDGYTF
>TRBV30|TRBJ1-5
CAWSRPGQFNQPQHF
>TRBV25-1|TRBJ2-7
CASSDSYEQYF
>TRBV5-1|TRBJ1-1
CASSLAPQTAAFF
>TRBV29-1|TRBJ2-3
CSVLRETDTQYF
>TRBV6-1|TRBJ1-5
CASSERTSPPNQPQHF
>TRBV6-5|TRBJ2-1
CASSYSLAGGDEQFF
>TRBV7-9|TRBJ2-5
CASSSELAIKETQYF
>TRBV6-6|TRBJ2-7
CASRLDFYEQYF
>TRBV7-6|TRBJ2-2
CASSPWTSGTGELFF